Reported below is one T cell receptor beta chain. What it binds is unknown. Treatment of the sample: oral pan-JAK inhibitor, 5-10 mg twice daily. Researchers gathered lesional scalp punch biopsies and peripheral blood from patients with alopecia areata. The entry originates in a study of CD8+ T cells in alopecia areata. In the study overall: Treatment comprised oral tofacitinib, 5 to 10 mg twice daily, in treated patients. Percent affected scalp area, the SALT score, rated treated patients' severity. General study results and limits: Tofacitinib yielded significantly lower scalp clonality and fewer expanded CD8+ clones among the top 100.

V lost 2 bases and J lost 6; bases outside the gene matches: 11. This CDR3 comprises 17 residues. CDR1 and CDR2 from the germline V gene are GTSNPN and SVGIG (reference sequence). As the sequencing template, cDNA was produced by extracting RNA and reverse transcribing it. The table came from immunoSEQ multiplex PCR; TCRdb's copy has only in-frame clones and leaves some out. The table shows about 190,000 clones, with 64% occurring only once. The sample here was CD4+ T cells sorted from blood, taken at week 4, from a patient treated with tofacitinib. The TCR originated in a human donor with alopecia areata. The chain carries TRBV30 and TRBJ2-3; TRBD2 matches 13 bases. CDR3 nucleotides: TGTGCCTGGAGTCCCCCCGGACTAGCGGGGGCCAGGGATACGCAGTATTTT. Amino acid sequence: CAWSPPGLAGARDTQYF.